The 18 T cell receptor beta chains below all came from one sample that was sequenced in a study of T cells after yellow fever vaccination. From the 5' RACE reads, TCRdb called clonotypes with MiXCR, one entry per CDR3 protein. The table includes approximately 330,000 distinct CDR3 sequences, over 4% detected once. The sequencing used PBMCs, collected 5 days after the yellow fever booster vaccination. The receptors stem from a man between 18 and 29 years old who received the YFV17D yellow fever vaccine.

At least ten counts were recorded for this clonotype. V and J are TRBV7-9 and TRBJ2-3, with D tentatively TRBD2 (6 bases). This CDR3 spans 15 amino acids. The ends were cut back, 4 bases at V and 4 bases at J, with 15 bases in the middle. Germline V gene data show CDR1 as SEHNR and CDR2 as FQNEAQ (reference sequence). The CDR3 region is CASSSYEEGSDTQYF. The CDR3 coding sequence is TGTGCCAGCAGCTCCTACGAGGAGGGGTCAGATACGCAGTATTTT.

In its sample, this clonotype was seen a few times. The rearrangement links TRBV18 to TRBJ2-7, with D hard to call. The CDR3 extends over 15 amino acids. The germline gives CDR1 KGHSH, CDR2 LQKENI. V lost 4 bases, J lost 2 bases, and 15 bases lay in between. The CDR3 nucleotides read TGTGCCAGCTCACAAGTAGGGTCCAGCACCTACGAGCAGTACTTC. Translated, it gives CASSQVGSSTYEQYF.

The rearrangement uses TRBV7-3 and TRBJ2-1; 7 bases map to TRBD1. Germline V gene sequence: CDR1 SGHTA, CDR2 FQGTGA. The CDR3 totals 15 residues. J was trimmed by 4 bases and V by 5 bases; bases with no gene match: 8. The chain's CDR3 is CASSRRDRVYNEQFF. The DNA for the CDR3 is TGTGCCAGCAGCCGCCGGGACAGAGTTTACAATGAGCAGTTCTTC.

This clonotype was seen at least ten times. The chain uses TRBV6-6 and TRBJ1-2, with TRBD1 identical over 7 bases. The CDR3 extends over 15 amino acids. In germline, CDR1 is MNHNY, CDR2 SVGAGI (reference sequence). The trim removed 10 bases at V and 3 bases at J, leaving 14 bases unmatched. CDR3: CAIRQGHYRDYGYTF. The CDR3 nucleotides are TGTGCCATTCGACAGGGACATTACAGGGACTATGGCTACACCTTC.

The J gene is TRBJ2-5, the V gene TRBV11-2; 7 bases agree with TRBD1. Trimming cost V 6 bases and J 5 bases; bases outside gene matches: 3. CDR3 length equals 12 residues. Germline V gives CDR1 SGHAT, CDR2 FQNNGV. For the CDR3, the DNA is TGTGCCAGCAGGACAGGGTGGGAGACCCAGTACTTC. It translates to CASRTGWETQYF.

This clonotype was detected a few times. This chain links TRBV7-6 with TRBJ2-5; 8 positions agree with TRBD1. The V segment lost 4 bases and the J segment 4 bases; nucleotides outside the gene matches: 8. CDR3 length: 15 amino acids. Germline CDR1 is SGHVS and CDR2 is FNYEAQ. Written as DNA, the CDR3 is TGTGCCAGCAGCTCGTGGACAGGGCAAGGAGAGACCCAGTACTTC. Its protein is CASSSWTGQGETQYF. The full variable domain, with the rest looked up from reference TRBV7-6 and TRBJ2-5, is GAGVSQSPRYKVTKRGQDVALRCDPISGHVSLYWYRQALGQGPEFLTYFNYEAQQDKSGLPNDRFSAERPEGSISTLTIQRTEQRDSAMYRCASSSWTGQGETQYFGPGTRLLVL.

The chain couples TRBV11-2 to TRBJ2-5; 7 bases are a match to TRBD2. V gave up 4 bases and J gave up 5 bases; unmatched junction bases: 13. Germline values: CDR1 SGHAT, CDR2 FQNNGV. CDR3 length: 16 residues. DNA for the CDR3: TGTGCCAGCAGCTACGGGGGGTATCCTAGCGAGGAGACCCAGTACTTC. Translation gives CASSYGGYPSEETQYF. The complete variable domain, with remaining parts taken from reference TRBV11-2 and TRBJ2-5, reads EAGVAQSPRYKIIEKRQSVAFWCNPISGHATLYWYQQILGQGPKLLIQFQNNGVVDDSQLPKDRFSAERLKGVDSTLKIQPAKLEDSAVYLCASSYGGYPSEETQYFGPGTRLLVL.

This clonotype was seen more than once but under ten times. The chain recombines TRBV2 with TRBJ2-2, with a possible D match to TRBD2 (5 bases). CDR3 size: 13 residues. Germline lookup yields CDR1 SNHLY and CDR2 FYNNEI. Trimming stripped 7 bases from V and 7 bases from J, with 13 bases between. The chain's CDR3 is CASTPRGNGELFF. CDR3 nucleotides: TGTGCCAGCACCCCAAGAGGGAACGGGGAGCTGTTTTTT. The entire variable domain, with the rest obtained from reference TRBV2 and TRBJ2-2, is as follows: EPEVTQTPSHQVTQMGQEVILRCVPISNHLYFYWYRQILGQKVEFLVSFYNNEISEKSEIFDDQFSVERPDGSNFTLKIRSTKLEDSAMYFCASTPRGNGELFFGEGSRLTVL.

The chain has TRBV5-1 and TRBJ2-3; D not resolved. This CDR3 region has 14 residues. CDR1 is SGHRS and CDR2 is YFSETQ in the germline V gene. V lost 4 bases, J lost 4 bases, and 13 bases lay in between. The CDR3 DNA is TGCGCCAGCAGCCATAGTAATTCTGCAGATACGCAGTATTTT. Protein product: CASSHSNSADTQYF. The variable domain in full, completed from reference TRBV5-1 and TRBJ2-3, reads KAGVTQTPRYLIKTRGQQVTLSCSPISGHRSVSWYQQTPGQGLQFLFEYFSETQRNKGNFPGRFSGRQFSNSRSEMNVSTLELGDSALYLCASSHSNSADTQYFGPGTRLTVL.

This clonotype was counted at least ten times. This chain joins TRBV20-1 and TRBJ1-4; the D is unclear. The ends were cut back, 3 bases at V and 4 bases at J, with 9 bases in the middle. The germline V gene encodes CDR1 DFQATT and CDR2 SNEGSKA (reference sequence). The CDR3 totals 13 residues. CDR3 sequence reads: CSASQEDNEKLFF. CDR3 coding DNA: TGCAGTGCTAGTCAGGAGGATAATGAAAAACTGTTTTTT.

The rearrangement joins TRBV7-9 to TRBJ2-1, with D perhaps matching TRBD1 or TRBD2 (5 bases each). Germline values: CDR1 SEHNR, CDR2 FQNEAQ (reference sequence). This CDR3 contains 15 residues. V dropped 5 bases and J dropped 9 bases, with 20 bases sitting between them. CDR3 amino acids: CASSPRIVQAGEQFF. The CDR3 DNA reads as TGTGCCAGCAGCCCTAGGATAGTACAGGCGGGTGAGCAGTTCTTC.

The chain joins TRBV5-1 to TRBJ2-5; TRBD2 might be the D (5 bases). Germline V lookup: CDR1 SGHRS, CDR2 YFSETQ. The length of the CDR3 is 15 residues. Trimming took 3 bases from V and 2 from J, leaving 14 bases between them. This CDR3 reads CASSSTGNSQETQYF. In DNA form, the CDR3 reads TGCGCCAGCAGCTCCACCGGGAACAGTCAAGAGACCCAGTACTTC.

Many counts were recorded for this clonotype. V gene TRBV5-5 combines with J gene TRBJ1-2; D is uncertain. V was clipped by 2 bases and J by 4 bases, with 12 bases between them. The V gene's germline CDR1 is SGHKS and CDR2 YYEKEE (reference sequence). CDR3 length equals 14 residues. The DNA of the CDR3 is TGTGCCAGCAGCTTAGTTTGGACGAGCTATGGCTACACCTTC. Protein: CASSLVWTSYGYTF.

In this sample, this clonotype turned up many times. V is TRBV28 and J is TRBJ1-4; D might be TRBD1 (6 bases). CDR3 size: 15 residues. Deletions cut 5 bases from V and 5 bases from J, with 15 bases between. Germline loops: CDR1 MDHEN, CDR2 SYDVKM. The CDR3 reads CASSDGGAENEKLFF. The CDR3, as DNA: TGTGCCAGCAGTGACGGGGGGGCCGAGAATGAAAAACTGTTTTTT. The variable domain in full, completed from reference TRBV28 and TRBJ1-4, reads DVKVTQSSRYLVKRTGEKVFLECVQDMDHENMFWYRQDPGLGLRLIYFSYDVKMKEKGDIPEGYSVSREKKERFSLILESASTNQTSMYLCASSDGGAENEKLFFGSGTQLSVL.

In this sample, this clonotype turned up a few times. This chain links TRBV15 with TRBJ1-1, with TRBD1 matching 9 bases. This CDR3 is built from 15 residues. Germline CDR1 LNHNV, CDR2 YYDKDF (reference sequence). Germline trimming cut 5 bases from V and 4 bases from J; bases unmatched to any gene: 8. CDR3 protein: CATSGRDRATTEAFF. DNA of the CDR3: TGTGCCACCAGCGGACGGGACAGGGCGACCACTGAAGCTTTCTTT.

This clonotype has more than one count but fewer than ten. V and J are TRBV2 and TRBJ1-1; no definite D call. This CDR3 has 13 residues. Germline CDR1 SNHLY, CDR2 FYNNEI. The V and J ends lost 1 base and 3 bases respectively, with 6 bases between them. The CDR3: CASSEGIHTEAFF. The CDR3 nucleotides read TGTGCCAGCAGTGAAGGGATCCACACTGAAGCTTTCTTT.

This clonotype was recorded at least ten times. The chain joins TRBV7-9 to TRBJ2-3, with 9 positions matching TRBD2. Germline V lookup: CDR1 SEHNR, CDR2 FQNEAQ (reference sequence). The length of the CDR3 is 17 residues. Trimming took 4 bases from V and 0 from J; bases not matched to a gene: 8. The CDR3 bases are TGTGCCAGCAGCTCCTCCCTAGCGGGGTTAAGCACAGATACGCAGTATTTT. Translating gives CASSSSLAGLSTDTQYF.

In this sample, this clonotype turned up many times. No DNA is shown, since the ends of the CDR3 on it are uncertain; the CDR3 is the one TCRdb lists. This CDR3 reads CSAPRDFGAGYTF. The V call is TRBV20-1, the J call TRBJ1-2. Inclusive of both ends, the CDR3 amounts to 13 amino acids. Germline V lookup: CDR1 DFQATT, CDR2 SNEGSKA (reference sequence).